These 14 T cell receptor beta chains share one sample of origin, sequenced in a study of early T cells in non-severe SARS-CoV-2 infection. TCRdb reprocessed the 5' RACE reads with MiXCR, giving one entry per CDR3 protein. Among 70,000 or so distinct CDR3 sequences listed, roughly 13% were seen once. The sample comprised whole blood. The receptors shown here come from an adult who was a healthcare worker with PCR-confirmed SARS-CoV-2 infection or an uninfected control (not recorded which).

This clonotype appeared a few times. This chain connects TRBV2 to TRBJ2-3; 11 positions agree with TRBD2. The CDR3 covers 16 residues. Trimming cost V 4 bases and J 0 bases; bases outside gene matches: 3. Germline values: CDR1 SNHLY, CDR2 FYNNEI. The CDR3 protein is CASSVTSGGSTDTQYF. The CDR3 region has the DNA TGTGCCAGCAGTGTCACTAGCGGGGGAAGCACAGATACGCAGTATTTT.

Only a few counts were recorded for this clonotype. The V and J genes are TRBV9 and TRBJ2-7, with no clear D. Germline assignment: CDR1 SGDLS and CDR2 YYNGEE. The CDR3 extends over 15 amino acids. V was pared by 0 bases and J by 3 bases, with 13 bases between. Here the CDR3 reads CASSVGGWPSYEQYF. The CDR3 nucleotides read TGTGCCAGCAGCGTAGGGGGATGGCCAAGCTACGAGCAGTACTTC.

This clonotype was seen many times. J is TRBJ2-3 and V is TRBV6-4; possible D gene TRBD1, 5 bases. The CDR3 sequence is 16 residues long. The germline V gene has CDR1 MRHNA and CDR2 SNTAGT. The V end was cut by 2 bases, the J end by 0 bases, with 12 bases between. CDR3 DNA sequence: TGTGCCAGCAGTGACACTTCAGGGTCTAGCACAGATACGCAGTATTTT. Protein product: CASSDTSGSSTDTQYF.

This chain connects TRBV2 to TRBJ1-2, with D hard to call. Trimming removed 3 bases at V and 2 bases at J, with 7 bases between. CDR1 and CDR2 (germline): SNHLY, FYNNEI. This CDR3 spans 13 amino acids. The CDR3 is CASSENRNYGYTF. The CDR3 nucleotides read TGTGCCAGCAGTGAGAACAGAAACTATGGCTACACCTTC.

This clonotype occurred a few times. The CDR3 bases are TGTGCCAGCAGTGAAGTAGCGGGGGGGCCAGATACGCAGTATTTT. Its protein is CASSEVAGGPDTQYF. This chain connects TRBV6-1 to TRBJ2-3; 11 bases map to TRBD2. This CDR3 spans 15 amino acids. J lost 4 bases, V lost 1 base, and 1 base had no gene match. Germline lookup yields CDR1 MNHNS and CDR2 SASEGT.

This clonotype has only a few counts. The CDR3 sequence: CASRLGGSYEQYF. The CDR3 nucleotides are TGTGCCAGCAGACTAGGCGGCTCCTACGAGCAGTACTTC. The chain uses TRBV6-5 and TRBJ2-7, with D possibly matching TRBD2 (5 bases). The CDR3 runs to 13 residues. CDR1 MNHEY and CDR2 SVGAGI come from the germline V gene. V lost 6 bases and J lost 0, with 9 bases in between.

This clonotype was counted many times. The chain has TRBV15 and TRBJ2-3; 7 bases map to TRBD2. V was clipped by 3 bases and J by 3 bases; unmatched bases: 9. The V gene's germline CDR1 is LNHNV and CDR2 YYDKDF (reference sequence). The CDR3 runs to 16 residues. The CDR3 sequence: CATSSVREGGTDTQYF. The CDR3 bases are TGTGCCACCAGCAGTGTAAGGGAGGGTGGGACAGATACGCAGTATTTT.

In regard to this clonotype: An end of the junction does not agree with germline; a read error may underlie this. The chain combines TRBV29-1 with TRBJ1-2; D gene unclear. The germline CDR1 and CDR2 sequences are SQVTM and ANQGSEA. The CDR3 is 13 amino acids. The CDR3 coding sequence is TGCAGCGTTGAAGATCCCGGGAGCTATGGCCACACCTTC. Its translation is CSVEDPGSYGHTF. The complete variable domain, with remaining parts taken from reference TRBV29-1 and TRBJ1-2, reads SAVISQKPSRDICQRGTSLTIQCQVDSQVTMMFWYRQQPGQSLTLIATANQGSEATYESGFVIDKFPISRPNLTFSTLTVSNMSPEDSSIYLCSVEDPGSYGHTFGSGTRLTVV.

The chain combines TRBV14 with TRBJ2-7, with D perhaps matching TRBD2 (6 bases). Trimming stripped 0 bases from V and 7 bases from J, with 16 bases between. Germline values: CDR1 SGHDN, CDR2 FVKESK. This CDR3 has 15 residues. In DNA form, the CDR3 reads TGTGCCAGCAGCCAAGAACATGGAATCGCGGGGGAGCAGTACTTC. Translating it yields CASSQEHGIAGEQYF.

DNA of the CDR3: TGCGCCAGCAGCCTAGCTGGCGGGCCTCAGTACTTC. It codes for CASSLAGGPQYF. The chain has TRBV5-1 and TRBJ2-4, with D possibly being TRBD2 (5 bases). The germline V and J ends were trimmed by 4 bases and 12 bases, with 14 bases remaining between them. CDR1 and CDR2 (germline): SGHRS, YFSETQ. CDR3 length: 12 residues.

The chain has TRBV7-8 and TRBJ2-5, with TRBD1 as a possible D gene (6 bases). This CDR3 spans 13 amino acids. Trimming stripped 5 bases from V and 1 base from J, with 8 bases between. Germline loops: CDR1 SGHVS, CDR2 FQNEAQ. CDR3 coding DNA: TGTGCCAGCAGCCCGACAGGCCAAGAGACCCAGTACTTC. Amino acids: CASSPTGQETQYF.

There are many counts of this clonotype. This CDR3 is CASSENRDQPQHF. The CDR3 DNA reads TGTGCCAGCAGTGAAAACAGAGATCAGCCCCAGCATTTT. The chain has TRBV6-1 and TRBJ1-5; D unclear. The ends were cut back, 2 bases at V and 5 bases at J, with 7 bases in the middle. There are 13 residues in the CDR3. Germline CDR1 reads MNHNS; CDR2 reads SASEGT.

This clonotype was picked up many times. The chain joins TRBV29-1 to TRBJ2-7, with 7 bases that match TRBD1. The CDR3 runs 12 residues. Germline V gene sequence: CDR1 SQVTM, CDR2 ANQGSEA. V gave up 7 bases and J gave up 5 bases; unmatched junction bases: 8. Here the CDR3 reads CSGKYRGNEQYF. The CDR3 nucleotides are TGCAGCGGGAAATACAGGGGAAACGAGCAGTACTTC.

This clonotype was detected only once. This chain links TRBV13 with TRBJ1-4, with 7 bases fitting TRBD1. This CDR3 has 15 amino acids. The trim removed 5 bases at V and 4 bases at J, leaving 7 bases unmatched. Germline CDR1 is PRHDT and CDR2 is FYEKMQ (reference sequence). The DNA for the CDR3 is TGTGCCAGCAGCACCTCAGGGGGAGTTAATGAAAAACTGTTTTTT. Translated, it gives CASSTSGGVNEKLFF.